This T cell receptor (beta chain) appears in the sequencing data of a study of blood T cell repertoires in COVID-19. The CDR3 runs to 15 residues. Germline CDR1 and CDR2: SNHLY and FYNNEI. The V end lost 5 bases, the J end lost 6 bases, and 19 bases lay between the germline ends. Assay used: immunoSEQ multiplex PCR; TCRdb lists only in-frame clones, some missing. Here the sample spans about 320,000 clones, approximately 88% being singletons. The receptor comes from a man aged 30 to 45 who had recovered from COVID-19. Sequenced sample: PBMCs or T cells enriched from blood (not recorded which). This chain connects TRBV2 to TRBJ1-2; a weak D match, TRBD1 (6 bases). CDR3 residues: CASSSMTGATHGYTF. The CDR3 region has the DNA TGTGCCAGCAGTTCAATGACAGGAGCAACCCATGGCTACACCTTC.